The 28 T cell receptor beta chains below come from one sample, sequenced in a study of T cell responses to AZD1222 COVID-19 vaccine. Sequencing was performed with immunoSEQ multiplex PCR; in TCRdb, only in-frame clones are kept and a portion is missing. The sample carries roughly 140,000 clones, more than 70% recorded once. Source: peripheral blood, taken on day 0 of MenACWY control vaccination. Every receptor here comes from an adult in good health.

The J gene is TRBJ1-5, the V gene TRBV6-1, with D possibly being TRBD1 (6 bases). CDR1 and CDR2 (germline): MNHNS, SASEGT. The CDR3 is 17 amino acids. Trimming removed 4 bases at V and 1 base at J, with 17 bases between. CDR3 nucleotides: TGTGCCAGCAGTGGGTACTTAGGGGGTGAGAGCAATCAGCCCCAGCATTTT. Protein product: CASSGYLGGESNQPQHF.

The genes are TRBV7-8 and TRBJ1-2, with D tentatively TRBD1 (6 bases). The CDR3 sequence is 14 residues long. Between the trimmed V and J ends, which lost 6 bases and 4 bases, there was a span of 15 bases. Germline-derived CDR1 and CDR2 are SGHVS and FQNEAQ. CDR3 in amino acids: CASSSTQGSYGYTF. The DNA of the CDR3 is TGTGCCAGCAGTTCCACTCAGGGGAGCTATGGCTACACCTTC.

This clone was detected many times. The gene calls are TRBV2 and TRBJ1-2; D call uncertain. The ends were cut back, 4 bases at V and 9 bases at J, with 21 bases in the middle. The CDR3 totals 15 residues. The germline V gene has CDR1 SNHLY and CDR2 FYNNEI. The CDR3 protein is CASSVGPLVQSRYTF. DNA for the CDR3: TGTGCCAGCAGTGTAGGGCCCTTGGTACAGTCCCGCTACACCTTC.

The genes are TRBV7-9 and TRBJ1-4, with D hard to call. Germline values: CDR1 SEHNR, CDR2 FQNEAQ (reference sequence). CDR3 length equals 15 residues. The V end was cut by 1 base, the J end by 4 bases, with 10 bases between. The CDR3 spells CASSLEGLLNEKLFF. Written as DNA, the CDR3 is TGTGCCAGCAGCTTAGAAGGATTACTTAATGAAAAACTGTTTTTT.

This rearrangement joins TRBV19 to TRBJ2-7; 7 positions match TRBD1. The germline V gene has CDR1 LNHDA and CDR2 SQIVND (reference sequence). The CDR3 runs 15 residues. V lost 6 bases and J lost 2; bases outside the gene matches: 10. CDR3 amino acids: CASSSGGWDAYEQYF. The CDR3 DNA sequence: TGTGCCAGTAGCTCAGGGGGTTGGGACGCCTACGAGCAGTACTTC.

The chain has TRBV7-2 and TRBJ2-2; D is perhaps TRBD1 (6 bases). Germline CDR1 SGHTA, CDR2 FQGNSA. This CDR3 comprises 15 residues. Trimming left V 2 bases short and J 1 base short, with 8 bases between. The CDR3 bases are TGTGCCAGCAGCTTATTGACAGGGAACACCGGGGAGCTGTTTTTT. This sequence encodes CASSLLTGNTGELFF.

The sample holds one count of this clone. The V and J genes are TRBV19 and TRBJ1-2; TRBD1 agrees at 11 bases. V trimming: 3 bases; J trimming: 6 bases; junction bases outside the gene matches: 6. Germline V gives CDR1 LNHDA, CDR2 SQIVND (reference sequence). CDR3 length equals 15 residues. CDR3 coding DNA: TGTGCCAGTAGTATCCAGGGACAGGGGGGGGATGGCTACACCTTC. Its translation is CASSIQGQGGDGYTF.

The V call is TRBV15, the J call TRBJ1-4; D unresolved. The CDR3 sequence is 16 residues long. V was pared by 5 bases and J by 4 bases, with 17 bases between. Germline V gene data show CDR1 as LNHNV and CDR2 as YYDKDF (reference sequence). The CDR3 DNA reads TGTGCCACCAGCGGGGAAGAGCGAATACTTAATGAAAAACTGTTTTTT. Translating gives CATSGEERILNEKLFF.

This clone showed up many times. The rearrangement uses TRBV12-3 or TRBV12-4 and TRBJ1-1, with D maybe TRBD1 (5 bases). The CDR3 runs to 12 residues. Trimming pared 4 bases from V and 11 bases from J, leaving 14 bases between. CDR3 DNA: TGTGCCAGCAGTTCCATGGGGGGGGTGGCTTTCTTT. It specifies CASSSMGGVAFF.

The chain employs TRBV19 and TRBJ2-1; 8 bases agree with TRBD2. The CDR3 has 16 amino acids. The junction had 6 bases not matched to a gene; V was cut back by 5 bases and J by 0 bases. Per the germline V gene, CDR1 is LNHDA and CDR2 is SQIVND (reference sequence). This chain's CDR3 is CASSPREVSSYNEQFF. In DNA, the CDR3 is TGTGCCAGTAGTCCGCGGGAGGTTAGCTCCTACAATGAGCAGTTCTTC.

The CDR3 region is CASSVEWAGGLQETQYF. In DNA, the CDR3 is TGTGCCAGCAGCGTAGAGTGGGCGGGGGGGCTCCAAGAGACCCAGTACTTC. The chain joins TRBV9 to TRBJ2-5, with 9 bases lining up with TRBD2. The V gene end was trimmed by 0 bases and the J gene end by 1 base; junction bases not matched to a gene: 7. Germline CDR1 is SGDLS and CDR2 is YYNGEE. CDR3 length: 17 amino acids.

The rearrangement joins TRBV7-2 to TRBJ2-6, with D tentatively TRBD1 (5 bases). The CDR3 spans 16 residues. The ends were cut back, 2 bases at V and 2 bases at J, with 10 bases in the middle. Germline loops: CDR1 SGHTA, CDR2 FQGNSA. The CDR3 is CASSLRRAPGANVLTF. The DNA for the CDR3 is TGTGCCAGCAGCTTACGCAGGGCCCCTGGGGCCAACGTCCTGACTTTC.

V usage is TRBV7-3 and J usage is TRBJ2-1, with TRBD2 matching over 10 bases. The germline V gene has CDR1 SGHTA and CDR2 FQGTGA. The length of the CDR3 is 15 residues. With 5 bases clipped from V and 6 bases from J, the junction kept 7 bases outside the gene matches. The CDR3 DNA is TGTGCCAGCAGCAGGGCGGGACTAGCGAGCAATGAGCAGTTCTTC. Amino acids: CASSRAGLASNEQFF.

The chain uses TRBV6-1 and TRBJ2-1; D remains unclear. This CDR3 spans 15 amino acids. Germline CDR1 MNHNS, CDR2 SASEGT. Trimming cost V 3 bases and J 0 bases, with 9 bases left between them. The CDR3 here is CASSEGSLSYNEQFF. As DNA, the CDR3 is TGTGCCAGCAGTGAGGGGTCCCTCTCCTACAATGAGCAGTTCTTC.

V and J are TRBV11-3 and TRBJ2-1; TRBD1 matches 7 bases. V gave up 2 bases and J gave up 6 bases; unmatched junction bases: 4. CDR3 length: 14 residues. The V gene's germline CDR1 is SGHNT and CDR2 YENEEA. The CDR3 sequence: CASSLSRGRNEQFF. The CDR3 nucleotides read TGTGCCAGCAGCTTATCTAGGGGGCGCAATGAGCAGTTCTTC.

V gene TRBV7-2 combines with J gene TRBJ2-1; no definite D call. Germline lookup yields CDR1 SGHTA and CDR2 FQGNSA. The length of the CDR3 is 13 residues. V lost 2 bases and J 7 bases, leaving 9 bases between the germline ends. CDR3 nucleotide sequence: TGTGCCAGCAGCTTACTCTTCGGGAATGAGCAGTTCTTC. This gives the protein CASSLLFGNEQFF. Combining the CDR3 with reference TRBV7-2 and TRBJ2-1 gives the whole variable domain GAGVSQSPSNKVTEKGKDVELRCDPISGHTALYWYRQSLGQGLEFLIYFQGNSAPDKSGLPSDRFSAERTGGSVSTLTIQRTQQEDSAVYLCASSLLFGNEQFFGPGTRLTVL.

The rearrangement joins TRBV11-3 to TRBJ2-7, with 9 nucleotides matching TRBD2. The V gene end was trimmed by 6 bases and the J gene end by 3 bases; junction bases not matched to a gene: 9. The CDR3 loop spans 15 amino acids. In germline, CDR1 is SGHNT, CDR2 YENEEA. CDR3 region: CASSDAGGGFYEQYF. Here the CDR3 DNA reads TGTGCCAGCAGTGACGCGGGAGGGGGGTTCTACGAGCAGTACTTC.

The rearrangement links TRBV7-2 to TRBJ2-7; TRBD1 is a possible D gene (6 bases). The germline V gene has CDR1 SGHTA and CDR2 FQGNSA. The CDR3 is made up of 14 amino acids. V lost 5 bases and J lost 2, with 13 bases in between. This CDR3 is CASSPSGTTYEQYF. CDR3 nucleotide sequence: TGTGCCAGCAGCCCGTCCGGGACAACCTACGAGCAGTACTTC. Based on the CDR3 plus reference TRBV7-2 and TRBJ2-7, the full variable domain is GAGVSQSPSNKVTEKGKDVELRCDPISGHTALYWYRQSLGQGLEFLIYFQGNSAPDKSGLPSDRFSAERTGGSVSTLTIQRTQQEDSAVYLCASSPSGTTYEQYFGPGTRLTVT.

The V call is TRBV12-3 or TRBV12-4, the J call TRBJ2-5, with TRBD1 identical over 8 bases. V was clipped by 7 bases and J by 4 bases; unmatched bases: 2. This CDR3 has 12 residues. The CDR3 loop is CASKTGGETQYF. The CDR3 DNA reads TGTGCCAGCAAAACAGGGGGAGAGACCCAGTACTTC.

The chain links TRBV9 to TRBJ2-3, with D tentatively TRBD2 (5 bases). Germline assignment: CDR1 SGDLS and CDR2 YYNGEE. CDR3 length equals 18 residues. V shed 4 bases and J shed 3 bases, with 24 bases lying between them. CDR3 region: CASSTRPGTSWSTDTQYF. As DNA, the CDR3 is TGTGCCAGCAGCACACGACCAGGCACTAGTTGGTCGACAGATACGCAGTATTTT.

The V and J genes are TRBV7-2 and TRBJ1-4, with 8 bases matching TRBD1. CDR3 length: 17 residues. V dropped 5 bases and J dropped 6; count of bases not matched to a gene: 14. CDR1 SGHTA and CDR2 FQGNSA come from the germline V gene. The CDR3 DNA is TGTGCCAGCAGCCAACCGGACAGGGCGGGGTTATATGAAAAACTGTTTTTT. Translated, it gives CASSQPDRAGLYEKLFF.

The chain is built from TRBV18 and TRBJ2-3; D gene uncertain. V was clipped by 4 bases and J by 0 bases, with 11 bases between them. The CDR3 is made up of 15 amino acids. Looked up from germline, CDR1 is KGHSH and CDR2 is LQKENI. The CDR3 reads CASSRDLPSTDTQYF. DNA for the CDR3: TGTGCCAGCTCACGAGACTTACCTAGCACAGATACGCAGTATTTT. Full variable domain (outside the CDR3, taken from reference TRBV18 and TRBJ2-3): NAGVMQNPRHLVRRRGQEARLRCSPMKGHSHVYWYRQLPEEGLKFMVYLQKENIIDESGMPKERFSAEFPKEGPSILRIQQVVRGDSAAYFCASSRDLPSTDTQYFGPGTRLTVL.

CDR3 coding DNA: TGTGCCAGCACCGACAGGAAAGAGACCCAGTACTTC. Its protein product is CASTDRKETQYF. V is TRBV3-1 (or the pseudogene TRBV3-2) and J is TRBJ2-5; D might be TRBD1 (6 bases). Trimming took 7 bases from V and 3 from J, leaving 9 bases between them. The CDR3 length is 12 residues. Germline V gives CDR1 LGHDT, CDR2 YNNKEL (reference sequence).

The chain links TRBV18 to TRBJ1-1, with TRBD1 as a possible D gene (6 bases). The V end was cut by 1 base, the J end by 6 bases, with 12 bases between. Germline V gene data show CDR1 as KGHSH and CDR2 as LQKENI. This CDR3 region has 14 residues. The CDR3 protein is CASSPRRGDSEAFF. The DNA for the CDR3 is TGTGCCAGCTCACCACGAAGGGGGGATTCTGAAGCTTTCTTT.

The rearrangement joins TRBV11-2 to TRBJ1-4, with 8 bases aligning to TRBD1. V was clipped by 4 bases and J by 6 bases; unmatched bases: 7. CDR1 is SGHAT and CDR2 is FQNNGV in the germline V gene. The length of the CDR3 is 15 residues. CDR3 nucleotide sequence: TGTGCCAGCAGCTCCAGGGGGCAGGTGGATGAAAAACTGTTTTTT. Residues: CASSSRGQVDEKLFF.

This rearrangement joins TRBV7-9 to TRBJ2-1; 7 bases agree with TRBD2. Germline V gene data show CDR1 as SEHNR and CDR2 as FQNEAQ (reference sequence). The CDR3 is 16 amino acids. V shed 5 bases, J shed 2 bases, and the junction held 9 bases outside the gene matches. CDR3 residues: CASSPGGGRAYNEQFF. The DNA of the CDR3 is TGTGCCAGCAGCCCAGGCGGCGGGAGAGCCTACAATGAGCAGTTCTTC.

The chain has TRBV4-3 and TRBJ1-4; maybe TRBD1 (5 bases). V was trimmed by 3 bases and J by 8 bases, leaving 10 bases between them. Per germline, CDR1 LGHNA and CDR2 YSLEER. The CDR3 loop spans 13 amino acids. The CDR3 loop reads CASSQAGWEKLFF. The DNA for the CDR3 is TGCGCCAGCAGCCAGGCAGGGTGGGAAAAACTGTTTTTT.

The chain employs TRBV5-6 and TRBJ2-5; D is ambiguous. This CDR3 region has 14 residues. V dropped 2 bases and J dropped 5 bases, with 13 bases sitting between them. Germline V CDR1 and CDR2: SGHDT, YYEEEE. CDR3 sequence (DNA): TGTGCCAGCAGCTTTATACATGGAAGTGAGACCCAGTACTTC. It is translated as CASSFIHGSETQYF.